This T cell receptor beta chain is drawn from a study of T cell changes during pregnancy in multiple sclerosis. The CDR3 totals 16 residues. J lost 4 bases, V lost 5 bases, and 10 bases had no gene match. The germline gives CDR1 MDHEN, CDR2 SYDVKM. The data were produced by immunoSEQ multiplex PCR, yet TCRdb's version contains in-frame clones alone and is incomplete. In the table there are roughly 40,000 clones, around 90% of which are singletons. The source was CD4+ T cells from peripheral blood mononuclear cells, collected after pregnancy. The sequence came from a female donor in good health, enrolled as a control in a pregnancy study. The chain carries TRBV28 and TRBJ2-1; 8 nucleotides line up with TRBD1. The CDR3 DNA reads as TGTGCCAGCAGTCCCACCTACAGGGGGGTATACAATGAGCAGTTCTTC. Translating it yields CASSPTYRGVYNEQFF.